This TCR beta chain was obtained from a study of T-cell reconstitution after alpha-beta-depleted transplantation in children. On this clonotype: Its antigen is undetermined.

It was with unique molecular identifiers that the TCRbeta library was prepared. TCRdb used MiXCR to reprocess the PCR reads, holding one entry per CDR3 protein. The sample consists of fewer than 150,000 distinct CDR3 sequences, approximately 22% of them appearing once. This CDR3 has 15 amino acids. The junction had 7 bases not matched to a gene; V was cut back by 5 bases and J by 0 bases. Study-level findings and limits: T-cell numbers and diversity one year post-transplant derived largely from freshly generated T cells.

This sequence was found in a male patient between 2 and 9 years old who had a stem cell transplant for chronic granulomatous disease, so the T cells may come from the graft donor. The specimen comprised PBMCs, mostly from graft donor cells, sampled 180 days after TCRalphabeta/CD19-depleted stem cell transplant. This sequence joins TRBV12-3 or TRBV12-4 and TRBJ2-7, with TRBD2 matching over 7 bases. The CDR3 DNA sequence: TGTGCCAGCAGTGAAGGAGCGGGGTACTCCTACGAGCAGTACTTC. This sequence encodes CASSEGAGYSYEQYF.